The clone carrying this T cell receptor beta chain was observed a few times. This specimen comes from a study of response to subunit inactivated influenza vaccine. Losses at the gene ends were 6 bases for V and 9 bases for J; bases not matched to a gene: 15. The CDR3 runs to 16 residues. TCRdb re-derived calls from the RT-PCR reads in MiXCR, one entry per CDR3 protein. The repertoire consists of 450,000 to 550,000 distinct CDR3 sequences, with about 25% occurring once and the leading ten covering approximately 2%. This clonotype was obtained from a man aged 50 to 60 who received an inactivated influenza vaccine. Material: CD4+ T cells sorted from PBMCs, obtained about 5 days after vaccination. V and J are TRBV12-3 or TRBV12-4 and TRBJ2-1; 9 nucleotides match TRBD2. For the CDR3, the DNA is TGTGCCAGCAGCCCCGAGGGGGGCGGGGGGGCCGTTGAGCAGTTCTTC. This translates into CASSPEGGGGAVEQFF.